A selection of T cell receptor beta chains follows, all from one sample in a study of T cell changes during pregnancy in multiple sclerosis. Assay: immunoSEQ multiplex PCR; the TCRdb copy retains only in-frame clones and omits some. The sample lists approximately 94,000 clones, approximately 92% occurring once. Sample: peripheral blood, taken after pregnancy. These receptors were taken from a female donor with multiple sclerosis, enrolled in a pregnancy study. CDR3s include the opening cysteine and the closing phenylalanine or tryptophan. A D gene is named only where the DNA matches it firmly. Clone size, where shown, is once, few, many, or a class for clones that have expanded.

size	D	V	J	DNA	CDR3
once	NA	TRBV10-2	TRBJ1-1	TGCGCCAGCACCCGTGGTGGGGACAAGAACACTGAAGCTTTCTTT	CASTRGGDKNTEAFF
NA	NA	TRBV2	TRBJ2-3	TGTGCCAGCAGGATGGGTTGGAGTCGTCAGACAGATACGCAGTATTTT	CASRMGWSRQTDTQYF
NA	TRBD2	TRBV7-3	TRBJ2-3	TGTGCCAGCAGCCCCGGGGGTAGCGGGGTCCCAGATACGCAGTATTTT	CASSPGGSGVPDTQYF
once	TRBD1	TRBV18	TRBJ1-2	TGTGCCAGCTCACTCGGACAGGGTGGGAGCTACACCTTC	CASSLGQGGSYTF
NA	NA	TRBV5-4	TRBJ1-2	TGTGCCAGCAGCTTGGTTGGCAGGGAAAACTATGGCTACACCTTC	CASSLVGRENYGYTF
NA	NA	TRBV13	TRBJ1-5	TGTGCCAGCAGCTTACGCAGGGGCAATCAGCCCCAGCATTTT	CASSLRRGNQPQHF
NA	TRBD2	TRBV19	TRBJ2-7	TGTGCCAGTAGGCGACGGACTAGCGGGGCCTCCTACGAGCAGTACTTC	CASRRRTSGASYEQYF
NA	TRBD1	TRBV28	TRBJ1-1	TGTGCCAGCAGTTTAAGGACAGGGTTGGCTGAAGCTTTCTTT	CASSLRTGLAEAFF
once	NA	TRBV5-5	TRBJ2-1	TGTGCCAGCAGCTTGGGGCTAGCTGGGGAGCAGTTCTTC	CASSLGLAGEQFF
NA	TRBD2	TRBV11-3	TRBJ2-3	TGTGCCAGCAGCTTAGTGACTAGCGGGGCTGTAGATACGCAGTATTTT	CASSLVTSGAVDTQYF
NA	NA	TRBV19	TRBJ1-2	TGTGCCAGTAGTATAGAGGGGGCCCTCCCCCAGGGCTACACCTTC	CASSIEGALPQGYTF
NA	TRBD2	TRBV7-2	TRBJ2-7	TGTGCCAGCAGCTTAGCCGGCGGGGGACTAGCAATGTACGAGCAGTACTTC	CASSLAGGGLAMYEQYF
NA	TRBD2	TRBV30	TRBJ2-5	TGTGCCTGGCGGGCGGGGGGGCGCGAGACCCAGTACTTC	CAWRAGGRETQYF
NA	NA	TRBV19	TRBJ1-2	TGTGCCAGTAGGCCCCCCGGGGGATTGGGCTACACCTTC	CASRPPGGLGYTF
NA	TRBD2	TRBV30	TRBJ2-3	TGTGCCTGGAGTCTGGGACTAGCGGGGGGCACAGATACGCAGTATTTT	CAWSLGLAGGTDTQYF
NA	TRBD2	TRBV9	TRBJ2-3	TGTGCCAGCAGCGTATGGGGCGGGGGGGCAGATACGCAGTATTTT	CASSVWGGGADTQYF
NA	NA	TRBV5-1	TRBJ1-2	TGCGCCAGCAGCTATACAGGGAGGGATGGCTACACCTTC	CASSYTGRDGYTF
once	NA	TRBV6-5	TRBJ2-3	TGTGCCAGCAGTTACGGCGGAGCTAGCACAGATACGCAGTATTTT	CASSYGGASTDTQYF
NA	NA	TRBV6-1	TRBJ1-6	TGTGCCAGCAGTGAACTCGACAGAGGATCACCCCTCCACTTT	CASSELDRGSPLHF
NA	TRBD1	TRBV6-6	TRBJ1-3	TGTGCCAGCACCTCCGGACAGGGAGGAGGAAACACCATATATTTT	CASTSGQGGGNTIYF
NA	NA	TRBV20-1	TRBJ1-3	TGCAGTGCTAGTCAGGGAAGCACCATATATTTT	CSASQGSTIYF
NA	TRBD1	TRBV11-3	TRBJ2-4	TGTGCCAGCAGCTCAGGGGACAGGGTGTACATTCAGTACTTC	CASSSGDRVYIQYF
NA	NA	TRBV4-1	TRBJ1-5	TGCGCCAGCAGCCAAGATTTAGTCGGGTTGGAGGGCAATCAGCCCCAGCATTTT	CASSQDLVGLEGNQPQHF
NA	NA	TRBV19	TRBJ1-5	TGTGCCAGTAGTCTCCCACTGACAGGAGTTAGCAATCAGCCCCAGCATTTT	CASSLPLTGVSNQPQHF
NA	NA	TRBV5-6	TRBJ1-4	TGTGCCAGCAGCTTGGATGGGGGCGCGGGTGAAAAACTGTTTTTT	CASSLDGGAGEKLFF
NA	NA	TRBV2	TRBJ2-7	TGTGCCAGCAGCAAAACAGGTCTAAGCTCCTACGAGCAGTACTTC	CASSKTGLSSYEQYF
NA	TRBD1	TRBV4-1	TRBJ1-1	TGCGCCAGCAGCCAAGTGGGGGGACAGGCAAAGGCTTTCTTT	CASSQVGGQAKAFF
NA	NA	TRBV5-6	TRBJ2-7	TGTGCCAGCAGCTTTCGGACAGAAACCTACGAGCAGTACTTC	CASSFRTETYEQYF
NA	TRBD2	TRBV28	TRBJ2-1	TGTGCCAGCACCCTCGGGGCGGGAGGCCCCTTCCAGCAGTTCTTC	CASTLGAGGPFQQFF
NA	NA	TRBV4-2	TRBJ2-3	TGTGCCAGCAGCCAAGAATGGTCCTATACAGATACGCAGTATTTT	CASSQEWSYTDTQYF
NA	TRBD1	TRBV2	TRBJ2-7	TGTGCCAGCATTGGGACAGGGGTCTACGAGCAGTACTTC	CASIGTGVYEQYF
NA	NA	TRBV7-9	TRBJ1-1	TGTGCCAGCAGCTCCCTCCACGTAAGGGGGGGGAACACTGAAGCTTTCTTT	CASSSLHVRGGNTEAFF
NA	TRBD2	TRBV28	TRBJ2-7	TGTGCCAGCAGTTTAAGGGCTAGACTAGCGGGTGTCTACGAGCAGTACTTC	CASSLRARLAGVYEQYF
NA	TRBD1	TRBV18	TRBJ1-4	TGTGCCAGCTCGCCACAGGGGTCCTTTGAAAAACTGTTTTTT	CASSPQGSFEKLFF
NA	NA	TRBV28	TRBJ1-1	TGTGCCAGCAGGCAAACAAACACTGAAGCTTTCTTT	CASRQTNTEAFF
NA	TRBD2	TRBV5-4	TRBJ2-5	TGTGCCAGCAGCTCGGGACTAGCGAGGTTTGGTGGAGAGACCCAGTACTTC	CASSSGLARFGGETQYF
NA	NA	TRBV2	TRBJ2-7	TGTGCCAGCTTGCTATCCCATTATGAGCCTTCCTACGAGCAGTACTTC	CASLLSHYEPSYEQYF
NA	NA	TRBV7-2	TRBJ2-1	TGTGCCAGCAGCTCACAGGGTACTGCCTACAATGAGCAGTTCTTC	CASSSQGTAYNEQFF
NA	TRBD1	TRBV19	TRBJ2-5	TGTGCCAGTAGTACCTACAGGGGATACGAGACCCAGTACTTC	CASSTYRGYETQYF
NA	NA	TRBV20-1	TRBJ1-4	TGCAGTGCCCCCCTTAATGAAAAACTGTTTTTT	CSAPLNEKLFF
NA	TRBD2	TRBV27	TRBJ2-3	TGTGCCAGCAGTTTAAGGGCTAGCGGAACAGATACGCAGTATTTT	CASSLRASGTDTQYF
NA	NA	TRBV12-5	TRBJ1-1	TGTGCTAGTGGTTTGGCCGCACAGGGTGAAGCTTTCTTT	CASGLAAQGEAFF
NA	NA	TRBV10-3	TRBJ1-2	TGTGCCATCAGTGGCCAGGGGTTAGCTAACTATGGCTACACCTTC	CAISGQGLANYGYTF
NA	TRBD1	TRBV18	TRBJ1-1	TGTGCCAGCTCAGCGAAACAGGGGCCCGTAGCTTTCTTT	CASSAKQGPVAFF
NA	TRBD1	TRBV5-6	TRBJ1-1	TGTGCCAGCAGCTTCGGGTCCAGGGGGCGGACTGAAGCTTTCTTT	CASSFGSRGRTEAFF
NA	TRBD2	TRBV19	TRBJ2-3	TGTGCCAGTATGGGCGGGAGAAGCACAGATACGCAGTATTTT	CASMGGRSTDTQYF
NA	NA	TRBV4-1	TRBJ2-5	TGCGCCAGCAGCCAATATTTTTTGGAGACCCAGTACTTC	CASSQYFLETQYF
NA	NA	TRBV11-3	TRBJ1-4	TGTGCCAGCAGCGCCGACAGCTATAATGAAAAACTGTTTTTT	CASSADSYNEKLFF
once	NA	TRBV5-1	TRBJ1-3	TGCGCCAGCAGCTTGGGAGCGAACACCATATATTTT	CASSLGANTIYF
NA	NA	TRBV30	TRBJ2-3	TGTGCCTGGATTTCCCCCACAGGAACGCAGTATTTT	CAWISPTGTQYF
NA	TRBD2	TRBV6-1	TRBJ2-7	TGTGCCAGCAGTGCCCTGGCTTTAAACAGGGGACTAGCGCCTTACGAGCAGTACTTC	CASSALALNRGLAPYEQYF
NA	TRBD2	TRBV9	TRBJ2-1	TGTGCCAGCAGCGCGACGGCGGGAGGGTACAATGAGCAGTTCTTC	CASSATAGGYNEQFF
NA	NA	TRBV19	TRBJ1-1	TGTGCCAGTAGTATATTCCGGGAAGCTGAAGCTTTCTTT	CASSIFREAEAFF